The clone carrying this T cell receptor beta chain has only one observation. The antigen remains unidentified. The method was immunoSEQ multiplex PCR; TCRdb's version includes in-frame clones alone and lacks a portion of them. Of over 35,000 clones listed, 75% to 85% are singletons. This sample stems from a study of a mutant IDH1 vaccine in newly diagnosed glioma. The V and J ends lost 4 bases and 11 bases respectively, with 14 bases between them. CDR3 length: 13 amino acids. Germline-derived CDR1 and CDR2 are SNHLY and FYNNEI. Sample time point: week 35, safety follow-up. Alongside topical imiquimod, each dose of vaccine comprised 300 ug of mutant IDH1 20-mer peptide.

This sequence joins TRBV2 and TRBJ1-4, with D unclear. The receptor comes from a woman aged 45 to 65 with glioma. The sequenced sample was PBMCs, obtained from a glioma patient whose treatment included an IDH1 peptide vaccine. This CDR3 is CASSVGNRVKLFF. DNA of the CDR3: TGTGCCAGCAGTGTGGGTAATAGGGTTAAACTGTTTTTT.